One and the same sample provided the 32 T cell receptor beta chains below, sequenced in a study of CD8 T cells in Susac syndrome. Random hexamers were used to reverse transcribe the RNA input (about 0.45 to 1 ug). Each CDR3 protein is one row after TCRdb ran MiXCR on the immunoSEQ multiplex PCR reads. The data show 170,000 or so distinct CDR3 sequences, approximately 95% seen once. What was sequenced was CD8+ T cells from PBMCs. The source is a human donor with multiple sclerosis.

The rearrangement joins TRBV7-9 to TRBJ1-1; D gene unclear. Germline CDR1 reads SEHNR; CDR2 reads FQNEAQ (reference sequence). The V and J ends lost 6 bases and 7 bases respectively, with 12 bases between them. The CDR3 length is 12 residues. The CDR3 sequence: CASSLHRGEAFF. The CDR3 DNA follows: TGTGCCAGCAGTTTACACAGAGGTGAAGCTTTCTTT.

This chain links TRBV29-1 with TRBJ2-7; tentative D call: TRBD1 (5 bases). Between the trimmed V and J ends, which lost 5 bases and 2 bases, there was a span of 10 bases. CDR3 length: 12 residues. From germline, CDR1 is SQVTM and CDR2 ANQGSEA. This CDR3 is CSVTQGTYEQYF. The CDR3 DNA reads TGCAGCGTTACTCAGGGAACCTACGAGCAGTACTTC.

This chain uses TRBV29-1 with TRBJ2-1; D perhaps matches TRBD2 (5 bases). Trimming removed 5 bases at V and 4 bases at J, with 9 bases between. The CDR3 extends over 12 amino acids. Germline CDR1 SQVTM, CDR2 ANQGSEA. CDR3 nucleotides: TGCAGCGTTTTGGACTTGTACAATGAGCAGTTCTTC. Translating gives CSVLDLYNEQFF.

The chain joins TRBV19 to TRBJ1-1; D gene uncertain. Per the germline V gene, CDR1 is LNHDA and CDR2 is SQIVND (reference sequence). Trimming cost V 3 bases and J 0 bases, with 11 bases left between them. The CDR3 consists of 15 residues. Written as DNA, the CDR3 is TGTGCCAGTAGTATCTCGGGCCTATTGAACACTGAAGCTTTCTTT. This translates into CASSISGLLNTEAFF. Together with reference TRBV19 and TRBJ1-1, the CDR3 gives the full variable domain: DGGITQSPKYLFRKEGQNVTLSCEQNLNHDAMYWYRQDPGQGLRLIYYSQIVNDFQKGDIAEGYSVSREKKESFPLTVTSAQKNPTAFYLCASSISGLLNTEAFFGQGTRLTVV.

This rearrangement joins TRBV29-1 to TRBJ1-2; 7 nucleotides agree with TRBD1. This CDR3 has 12 residues. The trim removed 7 bases at V and 7 bases at J, leaving 9 bases unmatched. Germline V gene sequence: CDR1 SQVTM, CDR2 ANQGSEA. The CDR3 nucleotides are TGCAGCGCCCGGACAGGCCTTTCTGGCTACACCTTC. It encodes CSARTGLSGYTF. Using reference TRBV29-1 and TRBJ1-2 for the parts outside the CDR3, the full variable domain is SAVISQKPSRDICQRGTSLTIQCQVDSQVTMMFWYRQQPGQSLTLIATANQGSEATYESGFVIDKFPISRPNLTFSTLTVSNMSPEDSSIYLCSARTGLSGYTFGSGTRLTVV.

The J gene is TRBJ1-1, the V gene TRBV5-8; no definite D call. The V gene's germline CDR1 is SGHTS and CDR2 YDEGEE. V was shortened by 4 bases and J by 2 bases, with 15 bases between the two germline ends. The CDR3 loop spans 15 amino acids. The CDR3 DNA reads TGTGCCAGCAGCCCTATTACCCGGGCAAACACTGAAGCTTTCTTT. The encoded protein is CASSPITRANTEAFF. The full variable domain, its missing parts supplied by reference TRBV5-8 and TRBJ1-1, is EAGVTQSPTHLIKTRGQQATLRCSPISGHTSVYWYQQALGLGLQFLLWYDEGEERNRGNFPPRFSGRQFPNYSSELNVNALELEDSALYLCASSPITRANTEAFFGQGTRLTVV.

This clonotype was counted a single time. The chain joins TRBV4-1 to TRBJ1-2, with unresolved D. The V end was cut by 1 base, the J end by 4 bases, with 7 bases between. This CDR3 contains 13 residues. The germline CDR1 and CDR2 sequences are MGHRA and YSYEKL. CDR3 residues: CASSQVIGYGYTF. For the CDR3, the DNA is TGCGCCAGCAGCCAAGTAATAGGCTATGGCTACACCTTC.

The gene calls are TRBV20-1 and TRBJ1-1, with D possibly matching TRBD1 (5 bases). CDR3 length equals 17 residues. The V end was cut by 4 bases, the J end by 1 base, with 22 bases between. Looked up from germline, CDR1 is DFQATT and CDR2 is SNEGSKA (reference sequence). CDR3 residues: CSATSLLGSRENTEAFF. DNA of the CDR3: TGCAGTGCTACCAGCCTCTTGGGGAGCAGGGAGAACACTGAAGCTTTCTTT.

The chain employs TRBV7-9 and TRBJ2-5; possible D gene TRBD1, 6 bases. There are 15 residues in the CDR3. V gave up 4 bases and J gave up 4 bases, with 16 bases separating them. Germline lookup yields CDR1 SEHNR and CDR2 FQNEAQ (reference sequence). The CDR3 is CASSSRQEEGETQYF. CDR3 nucleotide sequence: TGTGCCAGCAGCTCGAGACAGGAAGAGGGAGAGACCCAGTACTTC.

This chain joins TRBV9 and TRBJ2-3; D is perhaps TRBD2 (6 bases). V was clipped by 2 bases and J by 5 bases, with 21 bases between them. Germline V gene lookup returns CDR1 SGDLS and CDR2 YYNGEE. CDR3 length: 17 amino acids. CDR3: CASSVGVRGEAEDTQYF. The CDR3 DNA follows: TGTGCCAGCAGCGTCGGGGTTCGCGGGGAGGCTGAAGATACGCAGTATTTT.

The gene calls are TRBV6-6 and TRBJ2-7; TRBD2 is a possible D gene (6 bases). The V end lost 8 bases, the J end lost 4 bases, and 9 bases lay between the germline ends. Looked up from germline, CDR1 is MNHNY and CDR2 is SVGAGI (reference sequence). The CDR3 sequence is 11 residues long. The CDR3 region is CASGGWYEQYF. In DNA form, the CDR3 reads TGTGCCAGCGGGGGGTGGTACGAGCAGTACTTC.

This clonotype was recorded only once. The chain employs TRBV29-1 and TRBJ2-1; D remains ambiguous. CDR3 length: 11 residues. Trimming took off 3 bases at V and 4 bases at J, with 4 bases between the two ends. Germline V gene data show CDR1 as SQVTM and CDR2 as ANQGSEA. CDR3 sequence reads: CSVDVYNEQFF. As DNA, the CDR3 is TGCAGCGTTGATGTTTACAATGAGCAGTTCTTC.

The V and J genes are TRBV25-1 and TRBJ1-2, with 9 positions matching TRBD1. Germline CDR1 reads MGHDK; CDR2 reads SYGVNS. This CDR3 has 13 amino acids. Germline trimming cut 4 bases from V and 7 bases from J; bases unmatched to any gene: 4. The CDR3 DNA follows: TGTGCCAGCAGTGCCGGGACAGGGACTGGCTACACCTTC. This translates into CASSAGTGTGYTF.

This chain links TRBV29-1 with TRBJ2-1; TRBD1 aligns across 8 bases. The V gene end was trimmed by 3 bases and the J gene end by 6 bases; junction bases not matched to a gene: 4. CDR1 is SQVTM, CDR2 ANQGSEA, per germline. There are 13 residues in the CDR3. The CDR3 bases are TGCAGCGTTGACAGGGGGCGCGCCAATGAGCAGTTCTTC. Translation: CSVDRGRANEQFF.

The CDR3 is CASSPRFRAETQYF. CDR3 nucleotide sequence: TGTGCCAGCAGTCCTCGGTTCAGGGCAGAGACCCAGTACTTC. The V and J genes are TRBV25-1 and TRBJ2-5, with D maybe TRBD1 (5 bases). The ends were cut back, 5 bases at V and 4 bases at J, with 14 bases in the middle. The germline V gene encodes CDR1 MGHDK and CDR2 SYGVNS. This CDR3 is 14 amino acids long.

The genes are TRBV5-1 and TRBJ2-1; perhaps D is TRBD1 or TRBD2 (5 bases each). This CDR3 comprises 14 residues. The germline V gene encodes CDR1 SGHRS and CDR2 YFSETQ. V gave up 3 bases and J gave up 5 bases, with 12 bases separating them. CDR3 in amino acids: CASSSRDGHNEQFF. CDR3 DNA sequence: TGCGCCAGCAGCTCCCGGGACGGCCACAATGAGCAGTTCTTC.

This clonotype was recorded only once. The V call is TRBV24-1, the J call TRBJ1-5; tentative D call: TRBD1 (5 bases). The CDR3 is 13 amino acids. Trimming removed 8 bases from V and 3 bases from J, with 10 bases in between. Looked up from germline, CDR1 is KGHDR and CDR2 is SFDVKD. The CDR3 nucleotides are TGTGCCACCATGCTAGGGGACAATCAGCCCCAGCATTTT. Its protein is CATMLGDNQPQHF.

The CDR3 DNA follows: TGTGCCAGCAGTTGGCTTAGCGGGCCCTACGAGCAGTACTTC. This translates into CASSWLSGPYEQYF. The chain joins TRBV6-6 to TRBJ2-7, with 7 bases fitting TRBD2. J gave up 2 bases and V 4 bases, and 5 bases lay outside the gene matches. CDR3 length: 14 residues. Germline V gene data show CDR1 as MNHNY and CDR2 as SVGAGI (reference sequence).

V is TRBV9 and J is TRBJ1-2; D is undetermined. Trimming cost V 8 bases and J 4 bases, with 18 bases left between them. Germline V gene sequence: CDR1 SGDLS, CDR2 YYNGEE. The CDR3 runs to 14 residues. CDR3 in DNA: TGTGCCAGTGGCGGGCAGGTGTCCTCCTATGGCTACACCTTC. Its translation: CASGGQVSSYGYTF.

This sequence joins TRBV3-1 and TRBJ2-7; TRBD1 aligns across 8 bases. Unmatched junction bases numbered 5, after V lost 1 base and J lost 3 bases. Germline V gene sequence: CDR1 LGHDT, CDR2 YNNKEL (reference sequence). CDR3 length: 15 amino acids. CDR3 DNA sequence: TGTGCCAGCAGCCAAGGGGCAGGGGGCTTCTACGAGCAGTACTTC. Encoded protein: CASSQGAGGFYEQYF.

The chain joins TRBV20-1 to TRBJ1-1; D remains unclear. This CDR3 is 13 amino acids long. V was clipped by 0 bases and J by 0 bases, with 5 bases between them. The germline gives CDR1 DFQATT, CDR2 SNEGSKA (reference sequence). The CDR3 region is CSARDLMNTEAFF. In DNA, the CDR3 is TGCAGTGCTAGAGATTTGATGAACACTGAAGCTTTCTTT.

The chain has TRBV20-1 and TRBJ2-1, with D tentatively TRBD1 (5 bases). The CDR3 sequence is 16 residues long. Germline V gene lookup returns CDR1 DFQATT and CDR2 SNEGSKA (reference sequence). Deletions cut 0 bases from V and 0 bases from J, with 12 bases between. The CDR3 loop reads CSARDLGRASYNEQFF. The DNA for the CDR3 is TGCAGTGCTAGAGATCTGGGCAGGGCCTCCTACAATGAGCAGTTCTTC.

The rearrangement uses TRBV20-1 and TRBJ2-1; 15 nucleotides line up with TRBD2. The CDR3 contains 15 residues. The trim removed 1 base at V and 8 bases at J, leaving 3 bases unmatched. Germline V gives CDR1 DFQATT, CDR2 SNEGSKA (reference sequence). CDR3 region: CSARVRTSGRDEQFF. CDR3 nucleotide sequence: TGCAGTGCTAGAGTTCGGACTAGCGGGAGGGATGAGCAGTTCTTC.

J is TRBJ2-3 and V is TRBV15; D is ambiguous. Deletions cut 5 bases from V and 2 bases from J, with 14 bases between. CDR3 length: 15 amino acids. Germline V gene lookup returns CDR1 LNHNV and CDR2 YYDKDF (reference sequence). The CDR3 DNA follows: TGTGCCACCAGCTCGATCGACAAAGACACAGATACGCAGTATTTT. Translating gives CATSSIDKDTDTQYF.

This rearrangement joins TRBV19 to TRBJ1-4; D is undetermined. The CDR3 has 13 residues. V was trimmed by 4 bases and J by 10 bases, leaving 13 bases between them. The V gene's germline CDR1 is LNHDA and CDR2 SQIVND (reference sequence). This CDR3 reads CASSKPYRGKLFF. The CDR3 DNA reads TGTGCCAGTAGTAAGCCCTATCGAGGAAAACTGTTTTTT.

The J gene is TRBJ2-2, the V gene TRBV6-5; 7 bases are a match to TRBD2. The CDR3 runs 14 residues. The V gene end was trimmed by 0 bases and the J gene end by 5 bases; junction bases not matched to a gene: 0. Germline V gives CDR1 MNHEY, CDR2 SVGAGI. CDR3 region: CASSYSGGTGELFF. CDR3 DNA sequence: TGTGCCAGCAGTTACTCGGGGGGGACCGGGGAGCTGTTTTTT.

V usage is TRBV29-1 and J usage is TRBJ2-3; TRBD2 is a possible D gene (6 bases). V was trimmed by 4 bases and J by 0 bases, leaving 11 bases between them. Germline V gene sequence: CDR1 SQVTM, CDR2 ANQGSEA. The CDR3 is 14 amino acids. CDR3 sequence: CSVGTTTSTDTQYF. CDR3 DNA: TGCAGCGTTGGGACTACCACTAGCACAGATACGCAGTATTTT.

The rearrangement joins TRBV9 to TRBJ2-7; weak D call: TRBD1 (6 bases). Per the germline V gene, CDR1 is SGDLS and CDR2 is YYNGEE. Trimming took off 3 bases at V and 0 bases at J, with 13 bases between the two ends. This CDR3 contains 15 residues. CDR3 DNA sequence: TGTGCCAGCAGCGCTACCGGGACATTCTCCTACGAGCAGTACTTC. Protein sequence: CASSATGTFSYEQYF.

Here the CDR3 reads CASSYSGDDYGYTF. The CDR3 DNA reads as TGTGCCAGCAGTTACTCTGGGGATGATTATGGCTACACCTTC. The chain carries TRBV6-5 and TRBJ1-2; D is uncertain. CDR1 MNHEY and CDR2 SVGAGI come from the germline V gene. The CDR3 sequence is 14 residues long. V lost 0 bases, J lost 5 bases, and 10 bases lay in between.

This chain connects TRBV27 to TRBJ2-3, with 7 bases that match TRBD2. The CDR3 has 15 residues. The V gene's germline CDR1 is MNHEY and CDR2 SMNVEV (reference sequence). The J segment lost 1 base and the V segment lost 6 bases, leaving 7 bases of the junction unmatched. Here the CDR3 DNA reads TGTGCCAGCAGCCCGGGAGGCCGCGGCACAGATACGCAGTATTTT. Translation gives CASSPGGRGTDTQYF.

The V and J genes are TRBV23-1 and TRBJ1-5; 7 bases fit TRBD1. TRBV23-1 is an ORF, with its function uncertain. This CDR3 contains 20 residues. V was clipped by 3 bases and J by 2 bases; unmatched bases: 19. Here the CDR3 reads CASSHRGTRTGFEGNQPQHF. The CDR3 nucleotides are TGCGCCAGCAGTCACCGCGGGACCCGGACAGGTTTTGAGGGCAATCAGCCCCAGCATTTT.

This rearrangement joins TRBV29-1 to TRBJ2-7, with D unresolved. CDR3 size: 12 residues. Trimming left V 4 bases short and J 2 bases short, with 9 bases between. Germline V lookup: CDR1 SQVTM, CDR2 ANQGSEA. DNA for the CDR3: TGCAGCGTTGTTCACGGACCCTACGAGCAGTACTTC. As protein: CSVVHGPYEQYF.